Following are 12 T cell receptor beta chains from one sample sequenced in a study of T cell changes during pregnancy in multiple sclerosis. Profiled with immunoSEQ multiplex PCR; TCRdb holds only in-frame clones, not every one. The sample includes tens of thousands of clones, 85% to 95% of them seen just once. The material was CD8+ T cells from peripheral blood mononuclear cells, obtained in the third trimester of pregnancy. Every receptor here comes from a female donor with multiple sclerosis, enrolled in a pregnancy study.

This rearrangement joins TRBV9 to TRBJ2-7; weak D call: TRBD2 (5 bases). CDR1 and CDR2 from the germline V gene are SGDLS and YYNGEE. The CDR3 spans 12 residues. Trimming took off 3 bases at V and 6 bases at J, with 10 bases between the two ends. The CDR3 coding sequence is TGTGCCAGCAGCGGGGCCGGGGTCGAGCAGTACTTC. This gives the protein CASSGAGVEQYF.

This chain connects TRBV15 to TRBJ1-1; D remains unclear. The V end lost 2 bases, the J end lost 3 bases, and 16 bases lay between the germline ends. Germline V gene lookup returns CDR1 LNHNV and CDR2 YYDKDF (reference sequence). The CDR3 is 16 amino acids. CDR3 nucleotide sequence: TGTGCCACCAGCAGAACTTCTCGGAGGTTGGACACTGAAGCTTTCTTT. This codes for CATSRTSRRLDTEAFF.

This clone has only one observation. The chain links TRBV10-3 to TRBJ1-1; perhaps TRBD1 as D (5 bases). The V gene's germline CDR1 is ENHRY and CDR2 SYGVKD. The ends were cut back, 7 bases at V and 1 base at J, with 16 bases in the middle. The CDR3 has 15 residues. CDR3 DNA: TGTGCCATCAAGTCAGGGATCCTGTCGAACACTGAAGCTTTCTTT. Residues: CAIKSGILSNTEAFF.

The chain joins TRBV21-1 to TRBJ2-3; the table's D call TRBD2 went unverified against the DNA. TRBV21-1 is a known pseudogene. There are 16 residues in the CDR3. The CDR3 region is CASSKVRRVSTDTQYF. In nucleotides, the CDR3 is TGTGCCAGCAGCAAAGTTCGGCGGGTTAGCACAGATACGCAGTATTTT.

The genes are TRBV27 and TRBJ2-3; D might be TRBD2 (6 bases). The V and J ends lost 4 bases and 2 bases respectively, with 13 bases between them. This CDR3 comprises 15 residues. Germline assignment: CDR1 MNHEY and CDR2 SMNVEV (reference sequence). The CDR3 here is CASSSRLGYTDTQYF. The CDR3 nucleotides are TGTGCCAGCAGTTCCCGACTAGGATACACAGATACGCAGTATTTT.

This sequence joins TRBV27 and TRBJ1-1, with D perhaps matching TRBD1 (6 bases). This CDR3 region has 14 residues. Germline V gives CDR1 MNHEY, CDR2 SMNVEV (reference sequence). The V end was cut by 3 bases, the J end by 1 base, with 9 bases between. The CDR3 sequence: CASSFDRTNTEAFF. The CDR3 DNA follows: TGTGCCAGCAGTTTCGACAGGACGAACACTGAAGCTTTCTTT.

The V gene is TRBV4-1, the J gene TRBJ1-3; tentative D call: TRBD1 (6 bases). Germline V gene lookup returns CDR1 MGHRA and CDR2 YSYEKL. Trimming pared 0 bases from V and 0 bases from J, leaving 9 bases between. The CDR3 runs 16 residues. CDR3 bases: TGCGCCAGCAGCCAAGACAGGGGCCCCTCTGGAAACACCATATATTTT. As protein: CASSQDRGPSGNTIYF.

The V call is TRBV19, the J call TRBJ2-1, with 9 bases identical to TRBD2. V was pared by 7 bases and J by 0 bases, with 4 bases of the junction left unmatched. Germline values: CDR1 LNHDA, CDR2 SQIVND (reference sequence). This CDR3 spans 15 amino acids. The CDR3 bases are TGTGCCAGTAAAGATAGCGGGAGCTCCTACAATGAGCAGTTCTTC. This encodes CASKDSGSSYNEQFF.

The rearrangement links TRBV27 to TRBJ2-7, with D perhaps matching TRBD2 (6 bases). The V end lost 2 bases, the J end lost 3 bases, and 20 bases lay between the germline ends. CDR1 and CDR2 (germline): MNHEY, SMNVEV (reference sequence). The CDR3 is made up of 17 amino acids. The CDR3 sequence is CASSLQGGPGAVYEQYF. The CDR3 coding sequence is TGTGCCAGCAGTTTACAGGGAGGACCGGGAGCTGTCTACGAGCAGTACTTC.

The chain combines TRBV6-1 with TRBJ1-2; the match to TRBD1 covers 9 bases. CDR1 and CDR2 from the germline V gene are MNHNS and SASEGT. Trimming at V came to 2 bases and at J to 3 bases, leaving 4 bases not matched to a gene. The CDR3 runs to 15 residues. This CDR3 reads CASSELDRGDYGYTF. CDR3 bases: TGTGCCAGCAGTGAACTGGACAGGGGAGACTATGGCTACACCTTC.

This rearrangement joins TRBV7-2 to TRBJ2-7; the match to TRBD1 covers 11 bases. V was pared by 2 bases and J by 2 bases, with 11 bases of the junction left unmatched. Germline V lookup: CDR1 SGHTA, CDR2 FQGNSA. The CDR3 length is 18 residues. As DNA, the CDR3 is TGTGCCAGCAGCTTAATGAGGACGGGACAGGGGGTACCCTACGAGCAGTACTTC. Translating it yields CASSLMRTGQGVPYEQYF.

The J gene is TRBJ2-2, the V gene TRBV5-1, with 7 bases fitting TRBD2. The CDR3 spans 20 residues. Germline-derived CDR1 and CDR2 are SGHRS and YFSETQ. Germline trimming cut 0 bases from V and 3 bases from J; bases unmatched to any gene: 17. CDR3 sequence: CASSLALAGAATRDTGELFF. In nucleotides, the CDR3 is TGCGCCAGCAGCTTGGCCCTTGCGGGAGCGGCGACTCGGGACACCGGGGAGCTGTTTTTT. Drawing the rest from reference TRBV5-1 and TRBJ2-2, the complete variable domain is KAGVTQTPRYLIKTRGQQVTLSCSPISGHRSVSWYQQTPGQGLQFLFEYFSETQRNKGNFPGRFSGRQFSNSRSEMNVSTLELGDSALYLCASSLALAGAATRDTGELFFGEGSRLTVL.